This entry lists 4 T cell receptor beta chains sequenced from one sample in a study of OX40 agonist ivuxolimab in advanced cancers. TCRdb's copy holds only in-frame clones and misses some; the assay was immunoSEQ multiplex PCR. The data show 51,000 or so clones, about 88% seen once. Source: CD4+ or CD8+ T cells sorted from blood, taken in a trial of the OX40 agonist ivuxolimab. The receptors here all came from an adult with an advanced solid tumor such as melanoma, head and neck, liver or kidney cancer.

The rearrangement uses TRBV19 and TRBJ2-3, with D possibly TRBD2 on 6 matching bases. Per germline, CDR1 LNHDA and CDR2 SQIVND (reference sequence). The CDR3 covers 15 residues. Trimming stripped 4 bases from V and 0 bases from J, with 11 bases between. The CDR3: CASSTDYASTDTQYF. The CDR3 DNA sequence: TGTGCCAGTAGTACGGACTATGCTAGCACAGATACGCAGTATTTT. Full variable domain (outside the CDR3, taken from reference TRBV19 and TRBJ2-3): DGGITQSPKYLFRKEGQNVTLSCEQNLNHDAMYWYRQDPGQGLRLIYYSQIVNDFQKGDIAEGYSVSREKKESFPLTVTSAQKNPTAFYLCASSTDYASTDTQYFGPGTRLTVL.

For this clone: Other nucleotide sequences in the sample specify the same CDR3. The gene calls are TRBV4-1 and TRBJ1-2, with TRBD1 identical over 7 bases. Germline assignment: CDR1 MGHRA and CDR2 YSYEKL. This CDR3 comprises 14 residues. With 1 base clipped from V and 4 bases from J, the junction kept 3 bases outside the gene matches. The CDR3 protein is CASSQGQGSYGYTF. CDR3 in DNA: TGCGCCAGCAGCCAAGGACAGGGATCCTATGGCTACACCTTC.

CDR3 residues: CASSLSGGQPTDTQYF. The DNA of the CDR3 is TGTGCCAGCAGTTTATCAGGCGGACAGCCCACAGATACGCAGTATTTT. V usage is TRBV27 and J usage is TRBJ2-3, with a tentative D call TRBD1 (6 bases). Trimming removed 0 bases from V and 2 bases from J, with 12 bases in between. Germline CDR1 is MNHEY and CDR2 is SMNVEV (reference sequence). CDR3 length equals 16 residues.

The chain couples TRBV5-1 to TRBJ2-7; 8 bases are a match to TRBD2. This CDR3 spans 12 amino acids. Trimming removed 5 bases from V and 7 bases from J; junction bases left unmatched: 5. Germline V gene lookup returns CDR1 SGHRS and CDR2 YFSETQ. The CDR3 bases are TGCGCCAGCAGTATTAGCGGGAATGAGCAGTACTTC. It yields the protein CASSISGNEQYF.